This note documents a single T cell receptor beta chain sequence. As yet, its antigen is unknown. This sample was included in a study of cytomegalovirus exposure and HLA in healthy donors. Study-level background: The same platform was used for the approximately 120 validation repertoires as for the approximately 730 first-cohort repertoires, as reported in a later analysis. Findings of the study overall: The authors enumerated over 150 TCR beta chains as linked to cytomegalovirus. According to reports, the classifier identified cytomegalovirus status with high specificity and sensitivity. A few chains tied to CMV proved CMV antigen-specific in vitro.

V was cut by 3 bases and J by 0 bases, with 8 bases left in between. This CDR3 spans 14 amino acids. CDR1 is MNHNY, CDR2 SVGAGI, per germline (reference sequence). Some clones are missing from TCRdb's copy, which holds only in-frame ones; the method was immunoSEQ multiplex PCR. The table lists about 140,000 clones, about 89% of them singletons. This receptor was taken from a man between 18 and 29 years old in good health and CMV-seronegative. The specimen sequenced was PBMCs. The V and J genes are TRBV6-6 and TRBJ1-2; D is perhaps TRBD1 (5 bases). The CDR3 DNA follows: TGTGCCAGCAGTTATCCGGGGGCTAACTATGGCTACACCTTC. Protein sequence: CASSYPGANYGYTF.